This T cell receptor beta chain came from a study of T-cell memory formation after mild COVID-19. Whole-study results and caveats: Clones contracting across day 15 to 85 had a balanced CD4/CD8 profile; later expanding clones leaned CD4+.

Germline V lookup: CDR1 SGHRS, CDR2 YFSETQ. The CDR3 is made up of 16 amino acids. Trimming at V came to 2 bases and at J to 2 bases, leaving 4 bases not matched to a gene. TCRdb independently ran MiXCR on the 5' RACE reads; one entry per CDR3 protein. The sample lists about 320,000 distinct CDR3 sequences, roughly 13% occurring once. This clonotype was seen ten or more times. Its target is unknown. The genes are TRBV5-1 and TRBJ2-1; TRBD1 agrees at 10 bases. The clonotype originates from a man in his late teens or twenties who had mild COVID-19 (a few samples of this study predate the infection). Cell type and time point are not known. Sequencing input: PBMCs or a T cell subset sorted from them (not recorded which). This CDR3 reads CASSLGTGEAYNEQFF. The CDR3 nucleotides are TGCGCCAGCAGCTTAGGGACAGGGGAAGCCTACAATGAGCAGTTCTTC. Full variable domain (outside the CDR3, taken from reference TRBV5-1 and TRBJ2-1): KAGVTQTPRYLIKTRGQQVTLSCSPISGHRSVSWYQQTPGQGLQFLFEYFSETQRNKGNFPGRFSGRQFSNSRSEMNVSTLELGDSALYLCASSLGTGEAYNEQFFGPGTRLTVL.